This T cell receptor (beta chain) was profiled in a study of T cell responses to AZD1222 COVID-19 vaccine. In germline, CDR1 is SGHAT, CDR2 FQNNGV. Trimming took 5 bases from V and 6 from J, leaving 15 bases between them. The CDR3 totals 14 residues. Produced via immunoSEQ multiplex PCR; TCRdb's table is partial and in-frame only. Of over 120,000 clones in the sample, about 92% were seen once. Here the sequenced sample was peripheral blood, taken after recovery from COVID-19. The chain combines TRBV11-2 with TRBJ2-3; tentatively, D is TRBD2 (5 bases). This TCR was recovered from an adult who had recovered from COVID-19. In DNA form, the CDR3 reads TGTGCCAGCAGCCCCAGGCTAGCATACGATACGCAGTATTTT. This sequence encodes CASSPRLAYDTQYF.